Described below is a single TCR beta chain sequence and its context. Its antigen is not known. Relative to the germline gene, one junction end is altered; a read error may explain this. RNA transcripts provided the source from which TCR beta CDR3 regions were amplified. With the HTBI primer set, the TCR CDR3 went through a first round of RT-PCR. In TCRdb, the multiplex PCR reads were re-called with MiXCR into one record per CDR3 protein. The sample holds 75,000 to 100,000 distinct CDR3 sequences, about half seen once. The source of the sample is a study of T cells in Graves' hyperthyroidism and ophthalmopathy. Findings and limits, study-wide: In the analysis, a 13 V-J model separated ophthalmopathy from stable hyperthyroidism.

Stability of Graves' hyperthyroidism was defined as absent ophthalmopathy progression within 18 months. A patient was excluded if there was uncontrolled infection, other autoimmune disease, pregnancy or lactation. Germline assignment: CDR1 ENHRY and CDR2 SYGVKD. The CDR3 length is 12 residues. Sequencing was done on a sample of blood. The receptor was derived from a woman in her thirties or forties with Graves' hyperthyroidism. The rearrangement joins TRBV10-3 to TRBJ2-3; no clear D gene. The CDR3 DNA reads TGTGCCATCAGTGTTGGCACAAATACGCAGTATTTT. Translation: CAISVGTNTQYF.